One sample yielded the 18 T cell receptor beta chains listed below, sequenced in a study of blood T cell repertoires in COVID-19. Assay used: immunoSEQ multiplex PCR; TCRdb lists only in-frame clones, some missing. The sample carries around 250,000 clones, approximately 78% recorded once. The sample comprised peripheral blood. The receptors shown here come from a woman younger than 35 with acute or convalescent COVID-19.

V is TRBV5-1 and J is TRBJ1-4, with D hard to call. Trimming removed 0 bases at V and 0 bases at J, with 18 bases between. The CDR3 has 19 residues. The germline V gene encodes CDR1 SGHRS and CDR2 YFSETQ. The CDR3 loop reads CASSLGTGGRGTTNEKLFF. CDR3 coding DNA: TGCGCCAGCAGCTTGGGGACTGGAGGGCGCGGGACAACTAATGAAAAACTGTTTTTT.

This chain connects TRBV28 to TRBJ1-2; tentative D call: TRBD1 (5 bases). Deletions cut 6 bases from V and 7 bases from J, with 15 bases between. The CDR3 runs 13 residues. In germline, CDR1 is MDHEN, CDR2 SYDVKM. As DNA, the CDR3 is TGTGCCAGCAGGGGGCGAGAGCTCGGTGGCTACACCTTC. Translating it yields CASRGRELGGYTF.

In its sample, this clone was seen many times. The gene calls are TRBV7-8 and TRBJ2-7, with 8 positions matching TRBD1. Germline loops: CDR1 SGHVS, CDR2 FQNEAQ. V shed 5 bases, J shed 3 bases, and the junction held 6 bases outside the gene matches. The CDR3 sequence is 14 residues long. CDR3 coding DNA: TGTGCCAGCAGCAGGAGGACAGGGCACTACGAGCAGTACTTC. Its protein product is CASSRRTGHYEQYF.

The CDR3 sequence is CASSLSRGGDYEQYF. CDR3 nucleotides: TGTGCCAGCAGTTTATCGCGGGGGGGGGACTACGAGCAGTACTTC. J is TRBJ2-7 and V is TRBV27; 9 bases agree with TRBD2. This CDR3 is built from 15 residues. In germline, CDR1 is MNHEY, CDR2 SMNVEV (reference sequence). Trimming removed 0 bases from V and 3 bases from J; junction bases left unmatched: 3.

A note on this clone: The same CDR3 arises from other DNA sequences in this sample as well. This sequence joins TRBV5-1 and TRBJ2-6; D gene unclear. This CDR3 has 16 amino acids. Trimming took off 0 bases at V and 2 bases at J, with 9 bases between the two ends. CDR1 is SGHRS, CDR2 YFSETQ, per germline. In DNA, the CDR3 is TGCGCCAGCAGCTTGGTGGGTGGGCCTGGGGCCAACGTCCTGACTTTC. This sequence encodes CASSLVGGPGANVLTF.

The rearrangement joins TRBV29-1 to TRBJ1-5; 9 bases agree with TRBD1. CDR1 and CDR2 (germline): SQVTM, ANQGSEA. This CDR3 region has 16 residues. V lost 4 bases to trimming and J lost 0 bases; unmatched junction nucleotides: 7. CDR3 protein: CSVVTTGQGSNQPQHF. The CDR3 DNA reads TGCAGCGTTGTCACCACGGGACAGGGTAGCAATCAGCCCCAGCATTTT.

The rearrangement links TRBV28 to TRBJ1-2, with 7 positions matching TRBD1. The germline CDR1 and CDR2 sequences are MDHEN and SYDVKM. The CDR3 has 15 residues. V shed 7 bases and J 4 bases; nucleotides not matched to a gene: 12. CDR3 in DNA: TGTGCCAGCACCTTACGTTGGGACAGTCTCTATGGCTACACCTTC. Translating gives CASTLRWDSLYGYTF.

This rearrangement joins TRBV7-2 to TRBJ2-7; TRBD2 matches at 10 bases. Trimming removed 5 bases from V and 4 bases from J; junction bases left unmatched: 11. Germline V CDR1 and CDR2: SGHTA, FQGNSA. This CDR3 region has 16 residues. CDR3 sequence: CASSPHGLAEGYEQYF. The CDR3 region has the DNA TGTGCCAGCAGCCCCCATGGACTAGCGGAGGGTTACGAGCAGTACTTC.

The chain employs TRBV4-2 and TRBJ2-1, with 10 bases aligning to TRBD2. The germline gives CDR1 LGHNA, CDR2 YNFKEQ. The CDR3 has 18 amino acids. V lost 0 bases to trimming and J lost 4 bases; unmatched junction nucleotides: 9. Here the CDR3 reads CASSQEASGSLSYNEQFF. DNA for the CDR3: TGTGCCAGCAGCCAAGAGGCTAGCGGGAGTCTTTCATACAATGAGCAGTTCTTC.

The rearrangement uses TRBV11-3 and TRBJ1-1, with D maybe TRBD1 (6 bases). Per the germline V gene, CDR1 is SGHNT and CDR2 is YENEEA. Trimming cost V 5 bases and J 3 bases, with 10 bases left between them. The CDR3 spans 13 residues. The CDR3 DNA is TGTGCCAGCAGCGAGGACAGAGACACTGAAGCTTTCTTT. Translated, it gives CASSEDRDTEAFF.

The chain links TRBV7-9 to TRBJ2-1, with 10 bases matching TRBD1. The V segment lost 5 bases and the J segment 9 bases; nucleotides outside the gene matches: 13. Germline lookup yields CDR1 SEHNR and CDR2 FQNEAQ (reference sequence). The CDR3 sequence is 16 residues long. CDR3 region: CASSPQYVTGGLEQFF. The CDR3 nucleotides read TGTGCCAGCAGCCCCCAGTATGTGACAGGGGGCCTTGAGCAGTTCTTC.

The CDR3 spells CASRVIRTGHRNTEAFF. CDR3 bases: TGTGCCAGCCGGGTAATCAGGACAGGACATCGGAACACTGAAGCTTTCTTT. This rearrangement joins TRBV2 to TRBJ1-1, with 7 bases fitting TRBD1. Germline V lookup: CDR1 SNHLY, CDR2 FYNNEI. The CDR3 totals 17 residues. The V gene end was trimmed by 8 bases and the J gene end by 1 base; junction bases not matched to a gene: 16.

This chain links TRBV28 with TRBJ2-2; tentative D call: TRBD1 (6 bases). With 11 bases removed from V and 4 bases from J, the gap between germline ends came to 20 bases. The CDR3 consists of 15 residues. Germline CDR1 is MDHEN and CDR2 is SYDVKM. CDR3 DNA: TGTGCCGGTTTGAACAGGGATTTAGTCACCGGGGAGCTGTTTTTT. Translation gives CAGLNRDLVTGELFF.

About this clone: The junction departs from germline at one end; a sequencing error may be responsible. The chain employs TRBV7-7 and TRBJ2-3; TRBD1 matches at 11 bases. This CDR3 is 14 amino acids long. Looked up from germline, CDR1 is SSHAT and CDR2 is FNYEAQ (reference sequence). The CDR3 DNA follows: TGTGCTAGCAGCCGGGGACAGGGGGCAGATACGCAGTATTTT. Protein sequence: CASSRGQGADTQYF.

The J gene is TRBJ1-2, the V gene TRBV30; D perhaps matches TRBD1 (6 bases). Trimming removed 3 bases at V and 4 bases at J, with 9 bases between. Germline lookup yields CDR1 GTSNPN and CDR2 SVGIG (reference sequence). CDR3 length: 12 residues. The CDR3 region is CAWRADSYGYTF. The CDR3 bases are TGTGCCTGGAGGGCGGACAGCTATGGCTACACCTTC.

The chain has TRBV28 and TRBJ2-7, with D perhaps TRBD2 (6 bases). With 3 bases removed from V and 2 bases from J, the gap between germline ends came to 11 bases. The germline V gene encodes CDR1 MDHEN and CDR2 SYDVKM. This CDR3 contains 14 residues. The CDR3 DNA reads as TGTGCCAGCAGTTTGGAGGGACGCCCCTACGAGCAGTACTTC. Its translation: CASSLEGRPYEQYF.

The gene calls are TRBV14 and TRBJ1-4, with 8 bases that match TRBD1. This CDR3 has 16 amino acids. V was clipped by 0 bases and J by 2 bases; unmatched bases: 2. Looked up from germline, CDR1 is SGHDN and CDR2 is FVKESK. The DNA for the CDR3 is TGTGCCAGCAGCCAAGACAGGGGGCTCACTAATGAAAAACTGTTTTTT. Translated, it gives CASSQDRGLTNEKLFF.

The chain employs TRBV4-3 and TRBJ2-5; D possibly corresponds to TRBD2 (5 bases). In germline, CDR1 is LGHNA, CDR2 YSLEER. CDR3 length equals 14 residues. V shed 2 bases and J shed 2 bases, with 9 bases lying between them. The chain's CDR3 is CASSQLLGQETQYF. CDR3 sequence (DNA): TGCGCCAGCAGCCAACTACTAGGACAAGAGACCCAGTACTTC.